This TCR beta chain was recovered during a study of technical replicates of blood from four donors. This CDR3 region has 16 residues. V was clipped by 4 bases and J by 6 bases; unmatched bases: 8. Germline-derived CDR1 and CDR2 are PRHDT and FYEKMQ (reference sequence). Generated by immunoSEQ multiplex PCR, the TCRdb table keeps only in-frame clones and is missing some. The table records about 82,000 clones, around 94% of them present only once. Sequenced material: T cells isolated from PBMCs. V usage is TRBV13 and J usage is TRBJ1-4; 10 bases match TRBD1. The TCR sequence derives from a human donor in good health. The CDR3 sequence is CASSSQDRGPDEKLFF. Written as DNA, the CDR3 is TGTGCCAGCAGCTCTCAAGACAGGGGGCCGGATGAAAAACTGTTTTTT.